The 26 T cell receptor beta chains given below trace back to one sample, sequenced in a study of circulating CD8 cells and anti-PD-1 response in melanoma. Four subsets defined by PD-1 and/or TIGIT were sorted from live CD3+CD8+TCRalphabeta+ cells. Each library started from 15 ng of total RNA using the QIAseq Immune Repertoire TCR panel. TCRdb called the reads again in MiXCR, with one record for every CDR3 protein. The sample has about 460 distinct CDR3 sequences, over 8.5% seen once. Source: CD8+ T cells from PBMCs, taken at baseline or after one month of anti-PD-1 therapy (not recorded which). Receptor source: a human donor with melanoma.

Relative to its sample, this clonotype is medium-sized. This sequence joins TRBV20-1 and TRBJ2-3; D unresolved. CDR1 is DFQATT, CDR2 SNEGSKA, per germline (reference sequence). The CDR3 is 11 residues long. V was cut by 3 bases and J by 7 bases, with 8 bases left in between. The CDR3 loop is CSARPAYTQYF. The CDR3 coding sequence is TGCAGTGCTAGGCCCGCGTATACGCAGTATTTT.

This clonotype qualifies as medium-sized. The gene calls are TRBV27 and TRBJ2-7, with TRBD1 identical over 11 bases. The V and J ends lost 0 bases and 2 bases, in that order; junction bases with no gene match: 3. Germline CDR1 reads MNHEY; CDR2 reads SMNVEV (reference sequence). The CDR3 is 16 amino acids. The CDR3, as DNA: TGTGCCAGCAGTTTATCGGGGGGACAGGGGGCCTACGAGCAGTACTTC. Translated, it gives CASSLSGGQGAYEQYF.

By frequency in the sample, this clonotype is medium-sized. The gene calls are TRBV19 and TRBJ2-1, with TRBD2 matching 13 bases. This CDR3 has 14 amino acids. CDR1 LNHDA and CDR2 SQIVND come from the germline V gene (reference sequence). Trimming at V came to 8 bases and at J to 8 bases, leaving 6 bases not matched to a gene. CDR3 nucleotide sequence: TGTGCCAGTTCTTGGACTAGCGGGAGACATGAGCAGTTCTTC. Translation gives CASSWTSGRHEQFF.

This clonotype turned up a few times. The V and J genes are TRBV20-1 and TRBJ2-7; D remains ambiguous. CDR3 length: 14 residues. The germline CDR1 and CDR2 sequences are DFQATT and SNEGSKA (reference sequence). Trimming pared 0 bases from V and 0 bases from J, leaving 9 bases between. CDR3 residues: CSARDYYSSYEQYF. As DNA, the CDR3 is TGCAGTGCTAGAGACTACTACAGCTCCTACGAGCAGTACTTC.

This clonotype is medium-sized by share. It may be a read error: a sequence one base away is much more abundant. The conserved phenylalanine or tryptophan is not found at the CDR3 terminus, so this likely reflects a read error. The J gene is TRBJ1-3, the V gene TRBV2; D call uncertain. Per the germline V gene, CDR1 is SNHLY and CDR2 is FYNNEI. The V gene lost 2 bases and the J gene lost 5 bases, with 16 bases spanning the gap. The CDR3 runs to 16 residues. This CDR3 is CASSEFLYTGRNTIYL. For the CDR3, the DNA is TGTGCCAGCAGTGAATTCCTCTACACGGGTAGAAACACCATATATCTT.

This clonotype is medium-sized (0.01 to 0.1%). The chain carries TRBV20-1 and TRBJ2-5; TRBD1 aligns across 7 bases. Germline-derived CDR1 and CDR2 are DFQATT and SNEGSKA (reference sequence). This CDR3 has 14 amino acids. J gave up 5 bases and V 2 bases, and 8 bases lay outside the gene matches. CDR3 loop: CSARSRGGDETQYF. CDR3 coding DNA: TGCAGTGCTAGATCTCGAGGGGGCGACGAGACCCAGTACTTC.

This clonotype ranks as large. The gene calls are TRBV5-6 and TRBJ2-2; D may correspond to TRBD1 or TRBD2 (6 bases each). Trimming cost V 3 bases and J 5 bases, with 14 bases left between them. From germline, CDR1 is SGHDT and CDR2 YYEEEE. The CDR3 has 15 residues. The CDR3 DNA follows: TGTGCCAGCAGCTCCCACGGGGGCTGGACCGGGGAGCTGTTTTTT. This gives the protein CASSSHGGWTGELFF.

This clonotype is termed large (0.1 to 1%). The rearrangement links TRBV14 to TRBJ2-1, with D possibly called TRBD1 or TRBD2 (6 bases each). Looked up from germline, CDR1 is SGHDN and CDR2 is FVKESK. Trimming left V 4 bases short and J 3 bases short, with 10 bases between. The CDR3 sequence is 14 residues long. This chain's CDR3 is CASSPGGGYNEQFF. The DNA for the CDR3 is TGTGCCAGCAGCCCAGGAGGGGGCTACAATGAGCAGTTCTTC. The variable domain in full, completed from reference TRBV14 and TRBJ2-1, reads EAGVTQFPSHSVIEKGQTVTLRCDPISGHDNLYWYRRVMGKEIKFLLHFVKESKQDESGMPNNRFLAERTGGTYSTLKVQPAELEDSGVYFCASSPGGGYNEQFFGPGTRLTVL.

This clonotype counts as large. V gene TRBV27 combines with J gene TRBJ1-2; 11 nucleotides match TRBD1. The CDR3 is 13 amino acids. Germline CDR1 is MNHEY and CDR2 is SMNVEV (reference sequence). The junction had 4 bases not matched to a gene; V was cut back by 7 bases and J by 6 bases. CDR3 residues: CASTKDRGHGYTF. CDR3 bases: TGTGCCAGCACCAAGGACAGGGGGCATGGCTACACCTTC.

By share of the sample, this clonotype is large (0.1 to 1%). This rearrangement joins TRBV3-1 to TRBJ2-7, with 7 bases matching TRBD2. Losses at the gene ends were 0 bases for V and 4 bases for J; bases not matched to a gene: 6. This CDR3 contains 15 residues. The germline CDR1 and CDR2 sequences are LGHDT and YNNKEL (reference sequence). The CDR3 spells CASSQEGTIGYEQYF. The DNA of the CDR3 is TGTGCCAGCAGCCAAGAAGGGACTATAGGATACGAGCAGTACTTC.

This clonotype rates as medium-sized. The rearrangement joins TRBV20-1 to TRBJ2-3, with TRBD2 matching 11 bases. Germline V gives CDR1 DFQATT, CDR2 SNEGSKA (reference sequence). The CDR3 is 15 residues long. Trimming at V came to 3 bases and at J to 6 bases, leaving 8 bases not matched to a gene. The DNA for the CDR3 is TGCAGTGCTAGGCAACAGGGACTAGCGGAGGATACGCAGTATTTT. Its protein product is CSARQQGLAEDTQYF.

Sample share makes this clonotype large. The chain has TRBV7-2 and TRBJ1-1; the match to TRBD1 covers 7 bases. J was trimmed by 7 bases and V by 1 base; bases with no gene match: 6. This CDR3 has 14 residues. Germline CDR1 SGHTA, CDR2 FQGNSA. The CDR3 loop is CASSLGPYRGEAFF. The CDR3 DNA sequence: TGTGCCAGCAGCTTAGGGCCGTACAGGGGTGAAGCTTTCTTT. The full variable domain, rest sourced from reference TRBV7-2 and TRBJ1-1, is GAGVSQSPSNKVTEKGKDVELRCDPISGHTALYWYRQSLGQGLEFLIYFQGNSAPDKSGLPSDRFSAERTGGSVSTLTIQRTQQEDSAVYLCASSLGPYRGEAFFGQGTRLTVV.

This clonotype rates as large. This rearrangement joins TRBV11-2 to TRBJ2-2; TRBD1 agrees at 7 bases. Trimming cost V 5 bases and J 6 bases; bases outside gene matches: 9. Germline V CDR1 and CDR2: SGHAT, FQNNGV. CDR3 size: 15 residues. This chain's CDR3 is CASSHPPGGSGELFF. Here the CDR3 DNA reads TGTGCCAGCAGCCATCCTCCAGGGGGATCCGGGGAGCTGTTTTTT.

This clonotype is deemed large (0.1 to 1%). The rearrangement joins TRBV28 to TRBJ2-2, with 10 bases fitting TRBD1. This CDR3 is 20 amino acids long. Per the germline V gene, CDR1 is MDHEN and CDR2 is SYDVKM. V lost 0 bases and J lost 0; bases outside the gene matches: 10. The CDR3 protein is CASSLWTGGVHESNTGELFF. The CDR3 nucleotides read TGTGCCAGCAGTTTATGGACAGGGGGCGTTCACGAATCGAACACCGGGGAGCTGTTTTTT.

By sample share, this clonotype is large. CDR3 region: CASSRGGIYEQYF. CDR3 sequence (DNA): TGTGCCAGCAGTCGCGGGGGGATTTACGAGCAGTACTTC. The V gene is TRBV28, the J gene TRBJ2-7; 8 bases match TRBD2. V lost 5 bases, J lost 4 bases, and 4 bases stayed unmatched. CDR3 length equals 13 residues. Germline CDR1 reads MDHEN; CDR2 reads SYDVKM. Looking up the rest from reference TRBV28 and TRBJ2-7 gives the full variable domain: DVKVTQSSRYLVKRTGEKVFLECVQDMDHENMFWYRQDPGLGLRLIYFSYDVKMKEKGDIPEGYSVSREKKERFSLILESASTNQTSMYLCASSRGGIYEQYFGPGTRLTVT.

By sample fraction, this clonotype is large (0.1 to 1%). V is TRBV27 and J is TRBJ1-5; D remains unclear. Germline CDR1 is MNHEY and CDR2 is SMNVEV (reference sequence). The CDR3 is made up of 14 amino acids. Trimming took off 2 bases at V and 4 bases at J, with 9 bases between the two ends. For the CDR3, the DNA is TGTGCCAGCAGTTTAGGGGTACCGAATCAGCCCCAGCATTTT. This encodes CASSLGVPNQPQHF.

This clonotype is large (0.1 to 1%) in the sample. The chain joins TRBV29-1 to TRBJ2-1, with TRBD2 as a possible D gene (6 bases). This CDR3 spans 14 amino acids. Germline V gene sequence: CDR1 SQVTM, CDR2 ANQGSEA. V was clipped by 4 bases and J by 0 bases, with 10 bases between them. The CDR3 DNA follows: TGCAGCGTTGTGGACGGGAGCTCCTACAATGAGCAGTTCTTC. Amino acids: CSVVDGSSYNEQFF.

The V gene is TRBV28, the J gene TRBJ2-7; tentative D call: TRBD2 (7 bases). The CDR3 totals 14 residues. V lost 8 bases to trimming and J lost 0 bases, with 14 bases between them. Germline CDR1 is MDHEN and CDR2 is SYDVKM. CDR3 coding DNA: TGTGCCAGCGACCCGGGGGGCTCCTCCTACGAGCAGTACTTC. It is translated as CASDPGGSSYEQYF. Based on the CDR3 plus reference TRBV28 and TRBJ2-7, the full variable domain is DVKVTQSSRYLVKRTGEKVFLECVQDMDHENMFWYRQDPGLGLRLIYFSYDVKMKEKGDIPEGYSVSREKKERFSLILESASTNQTSMYLCASDPGGSSYEQYFGPGTRLTVT.

Relative to its sample, this clonotype is large (0.1 to 1%). The genes are TRBV28 and TRBJ2-1, with D tentatively TRBD2 (6 bases). Germline V gene sequence: CDR1 MDHEN, CDR2 SYDVKM. This CDR3 has 16 residues. V shed 4 bases and J shed 0 bases, with 13 bases lying between them. The DNA of the CDR3 is TGTGCCAGCAGTTCTGGGACTGTCAGCTCCTACAATGAGCAGTTCTTC. Amino acids: CASSSGTVSSYNEQFF.

This clonotype is medium-sized (0.01 to 0.1%) in the sample. This chain links TRBV2 with TRBJ2-1; tentatively, D is TRBD1 (6 bases). The germline V and J ends were trimmed by 4 bases and 5 bases, with 21 bases remaining between them. The germline gives CDR1 SNHLY, CDR2 FYNNEI. This CDR3 comprises 17 residues. Here the CDR3 reads CASSVPPTGVNNNEQFF. Here the CDR3 DNA reads TGTGCCAGCAGTGTACCCCCGACAGGAGTAAATAACAATGAGCAGTTCTTC.

This clonotype counts as large. This chain links TRBV28 with TRBJ2-5, with D maybe TRBD1 (6 bases). V lost 3 bases to trimming and J lost 1 base, with 12 bases between them. The CDR3 covers 15 residues. The germline CDR1 and CDR2 sequences are MDHEN and SYDVKM. CDR3 residues: CASSFPNRAQETQYF. The DNA of the CDR3 is TGTGCCAGCAGTTTCCCCAACAGGGCCCAAGAGACCCAGTACTTC.

Judged by abundance, this clonotype is large. V gene TRBV4-3 combines with J gene TRBJ2-3; D is possibly TRBD1 or TRBD2 (7 bases each). The ends were cut back, 0 bases at V and 8 bases at J, with 12 bases in the middle. Germline V gene data show CDR1 as LGHNA and CDR2 as YSLEER. The CDR3 is 14 residues long. CDR3 protein: CASSQDAGGGTQYF. For the CDR3, the DNA is TGCGCCAGCAGCCAAGACGCAGGGGGGGGTACGCAGTATTTT.

This clonotype ranks as medium-sized. The J gene is TRBJ2-1, the V gene TRBV7-2, with D possibly being TRBD1 (5 bases). There are 13 residues in the CDR3. Trimming took off 4 bases at V and 15 bases at J, with 19 bases between the two ends. Germline CDR1 reads SGHTA; CDR2 reads FQGNSA. The CDR3 DNA reads TGTGCCAGCAGCTCAAAACAGGAGCTCCTTCGGTTCTTC. It is translated as CASSSKQELLRFF.

Sample share makes this clonotype large. The genes are TRBV7-2 and TRBJ2-6, with 7 nucleotides matching TRBD1. The CDR3 is 17 residues long. Per germline, CDR1 SGHTA and CDR2 FQGNSA. V shed 6 bases, J shed 4 bases, and the junction held 12 bases outside the gene matches. CDR3 nucleotide sequence: TGTGCCAGCAGAATGACAGGGCCGGTAAGCGGGGCCAACGTCCTGACTTTC. It specifies CASRMTGPVSGANVLTF.

This clonotype is termed large. The CDR3 DNA reads TGCAGCGTTGGAGGCGGAGGCTCCTACGAGCAGTACTTC. Amino acid sequence: CSVGGGGSYEQYF. The gene calls are TRBV29-1 and TRBJ2-7; tentative D call: TRBD2 (5 bases). CDR3 length: 13 amino acids. V dropped 4 bases and J dropped 0 bases, with 10 bases sitting between them. CDR1 SQVTM and CDR2 ANQGSEA come from the germline V gene.

This clonotype qualifies as medium-sized. The chain carries TRBV29-1 and TRBJ2-3; tentatively, D is TRBD2 (6 bases). This CDR3 is 13 amino acids long. Looked up from germline, CDR1 is SQVTM and CDR2 is ANQGSEA. Between the trimmed V and J ends, which lost 4 bases and 15 bases, there was a span of 23 bases. In DNA form, the CDR3 reads TGCAGCGTTGTAACGGGGGATTTTCGGGAGTTATATTTT. Translation gives CSVVTGDFRELYF.